These 22 T cell receptor beta chains share one sample of origin, sequenced in a study of cytomegalovirus exposure and HLA in healthy donors. Amplification used 60 Vbeta primers and 13 Jbeta primers. Measured with immunoSEQ multiplex PCR; TCRdb has only the in-frame clones, and not every one. Of about 140,000 clones in the sample, 88% are singletons; the top ten hold 0.5% to 0.65%. Source material: PBMCs. The source is a middle-aged woman in good health and CMV-seronegative.

The V gene is TRBV10-1, the J gene TRBJ1-2; 8 bases line up with TRBD1. Germline trimming cut 4 bases from V and 6 bases from J; bases unmatched to any gene: 4. CDR1 WNHNN and CDR2 SYGVQD come from the germline V gene (reference sequence). The CDR3 is 13 residues long. DNA for the CDR3: TGCGCCAGCAGTGGGACAGGGAGTAATGGCTACACCTTC. As protein: CASSGTGSNGYTF.

The chain recombines TRBV5-1 with TRBJ1-1; D is uncertain. The CDR3 runs 14 residues. Germline V lookup: CDR1 SGHRS, CDR2 YFSETQ. Trimming stripped 0 bases from V and 0 bases from J, with 6 bases between. CDR3 sequence (DNA): TGCGCCAGCAGCTTGGACACCGTGAACACTGAAGCTTTCTTT. Translated, it gives CASSLDTVNTEAFF.

The chain recombines TRBV27 with TRBJ2-1; a possible D gene is TRBD1 (6 bases). Trimming cost V 3 bases and J 1 base, with 13 bases left between them. The CDR3 has 16 residues. CDR1 is MNHEY and CDR2 is SMNVEV in the germline V gene (reference sequence). The CDR3 nucleotides are TGTGCCAGCAGTTTCTCCGGACAGTCGTCCTACAATGAGCAGTTCTTC. This translates into CASSFSGQSSYNEQFF.

V usage is TRBV28 and J usage is TRBJ1-1, with TRBD1 identical over 7 bases. The CDR3 is 14 residues long. From germline, CDR1 is MDHEN and CDR2 SYDVKM. Trimming at V came to 7 bases and at J to 0 bases, leaving 5 bases not matched to a gene. CDR3 DNA sequence: TGTGCCAGCACTAAGGGACAGTTGAACACTGAAGCTTTCTTT. It encodes CASTKGQLNTEAFF.

The chain links TRBV19 to TRBJ1-1, with D unclear. Per the germline V gene, CDR1 is LNHDA and CDR2 is SQIVND (reference sequence). This CDR3 has 13 amino acids. Trimming took off 3 bases at V and 3 bases at J, with 8 bases between the two ends. The CDR3 coding sequence is TGTGCCAGTAGTATGAGGGAGTACACTGAAGCTTTCTTT. It encodes CASSMREYTEAFF.

The V call is TRBV7-8, the J call TRBJ2-5, with TRBD2 as a possible D gene (5 bases). The DNA end favors TRBJ2-7, so the J call may be wrong. Germline assignment: CDR1 SGHVS and CDR2 FQNEAQ. CDR3 length: 14 amino acids. The DNA for the CDR3 is TGTGCCAGCATCTCAAGGACGGGGTATTCCGAGCAGTACTTC. Translation: CASISRTGYSEQYF.

The V call is TRBV6-5, the J call TRBJ2-7; TRBD2 aligns across 8 bases. This CDR3 comprises 15 residues. The junction had 6 bases not matched to a gene; V was cut back by 0 bases and J by 5 bases. CDR1 is MNHEY, CDR2 SVGAGI, per germline. CDR3 amino acids: CASSYSGTSTDEQYF. CDR3 nucleotide sequence: TGTGCCAGCAGTTACTCCGGGACTAGTACAGACGAGCAGTACTTC.

The chain has TRBV4-2 and TRBJ2-2; TRBD1 is a possible D gene (6 bases). This CDR3 comprises 17 residues. V dropped 1 base and J dropped 6 bases, with 18 bases sitting between them. CDR1 and CDR2 (germline): LGHNA, YNFKEQ. Here the CDR3 reads CASSQGSLGGWAGELFF. The CDR3 DNA sequence: TGTGCCAGCAGCCAAGGATCTTTAGGGGGTTGGGCCGGGGAGCTGTTTTTT.

The gene calls are TRBV18 and TRBJ2-7; 7 positions agree with TRBD2. V dropped 6 bases and J dropped 3; count of bases not matched to a gene: 8. The CDR3 runs 14 residues. Per the germline V gene, CDR1 is KGHSH and CDR2 is LQKENI. The chain's CDR3 is CASSPGGGGYEQYF. The CDR3 DNA follows: TGTGCCAGCTCTCCGGGAGGAGGCGGCTACGAGCAGTACTTC.

This rearrangement joins TRBV27 to TRBJ2-1; 10 bases align to TRBD1. CDR1 and CDR2 (germline): MNHEY, SMNVEV (reference sequence). J was trimmed by 4 bases and V by 5 bases; bases with no gene match: 5. The CDR3 totals 15 residues. The DNA of the CDR3 is TGTGCCAGCAGTCCGACAGGGGGCGCGTACAATGAGCAGTTCTTC. This sequence encodes CASSPTGGAYNEQFF.

The CDR3 DNA reads as TGTGCCAGCAGCTCTCGGCCGGACAGGGAAGGACGCACTGAAGCTTTCTTT. It specifies CASSSRPDREGRTEAFF. V usage is TRBV5-4 and J usage is TRBJ1-1; 8 bases line up with TRBD1. The J segment lost 4 bases and the V segment lost 3 bases, leaving 14 bases of the junction unmatched. The CDR3 length is 17 residues. In germline, CDR1 is SGHNT, CDR2 YYREEE (reference sequence).

The chain has TRBV11-2 and TRBJ2-7, with 9 bases fitting TRBD1. Germline V lookup: CDR1 SGHAT, CDR2 FQNNGV. V lost 1 base, J lost 5 bases, and 6 bases stayed unmatched. The CDR3 totals 15 residues. The CDR3 sequence: CASSLGGGQGNEQYF. In DNA, the CDR3 is TGTGCCAGCAGCTTAGGGGGCGGACAGGGGAACGAGCAGTACTTC. Based on the CDR3 plus reference TRBV11-2 and TRBJ2-7, the full variable domain is EAGVAQSPRYKIIEKRQSVAFWCNPISGHATLYWYQQILGQGPKLLIQFQNNGVVDDSQLPKDRFSAERLKGVDSTLKIQPAKLEDSAVYLCASSLGGGQGNEQYFGPGTRLTVT.

The V call is TRBV5-4, the J call TRBJ2-7; maybe TRBD2 (5 bases). The V end lost 3 bases, the J end lost 4 bases, and 11 bases lay between the germline ends. The CDR3 has 13 residues. Germline assignment: CDR1 SGHNT and CDR2 YYREEE (reference sequence). This CDR3 is CASSSGLNYEQYF. DNA of the CDR3: TGTGCCAGCAGCTCCGGACTCAATTACGAGCAGTACTTC.

In its sample, this clone was seen once. The chain has TRBV6-5 and TRBJ1-1, with a tentative D call TRBD1 (5 bases). V was pared by 4 bases and J by 6 bases, with 18 bases between. This CDR3 is 15 amino acids long. Germline loops: CDR1 MNHEY, CDR2 SVGAGI. CDR3 sequence reads: CASSSSPDNWAEAFF. In nucleotides, the CDR3 is TGTGCCAGCAGTTCCAGCCCGGACAACTGGGCTGAAGCTTTCTTT.

This clone was seen only a few times. The genes are TRBV7-3 and TRBJ2-1, with no clear D. The CDR3 length is 13 residues. V lost 5 bases and J lost 8, with 13 bases in between. The germline CDR1 and CDR2 sequences are SGHTA and FQGTGA. DNA for the CDR3: TGTGCCAGCAGCCCAAACACGAACGATGAGCAGTTCTTC. As protein: CASSPNTNDEQFF. Based on the CDR3 plus reference TRBV7-3 and TRBJ2-1, the full variable domain is GAGVSQTPSNKVTEKGKYVELRCDPISGHTALYWYRQSLGQGPEFLIYFQGTGAADDSGLPNDRFFAVRPEGSVSTLKIQRTERGDSAVYLCASSPNTNDEQFFGPGTRLTVL.

The chain has TRBV28 and TRBJ1-4; D is perhaps TRBD1 (5 bases). The germline V and J ends were trimmed by 7 bases and 5 bases, with 14 bases remaining between them. The CDR3 consists of 14 residues. Germline lookup yields CDR1 MDHEN and CDR2 SYDVKM. The CDR3 region is CASTPGGGNEKLFF. The CDR3 region has the DNA TGTGCCAGCACCCCGGGCGGGGGAAATGAAAAACTGTTTTTT. The full variable domain, rest sourced from reference TRBV28 and TRBJ1-4, is DVKVTQSSRYLVKRTGEKVFLECVQDMDHENMFWYRQDPGLGLRLIYFSYDVKMKEKGDIPEGYSVSREKKERFSLILESASTNQTSMYLCASTPGGGNEKLFFGSGTQLSVL.

CDR3 in amino acids: CASSPLAGVLDEQFF. The CDR3 nucleotides read TGTGCCAGCAGCCCCTTAGCGGGAGTCTTGGATGAGCAGTTCTTC. The chain has TRBV11-2 and TRBJ2-1; TRBD2 matches 9 bases. CDR1 is SGHAT and CDR2 is FQNNGV in the germline V gene. CDR3 length: 15 residues. The J segment lost 8 bases and the V segment lost 5 bases, leaving 10 bases of the junction unmatched.

This clone was seen more than once but under ten times. The V call is TRBV5-8, the J call TRBJ2-7; 8 nucleotides align to TRBD2. Looked up from germline, CDR1 is SGHTS and CDR2 is YDEGEE. Unmatched junction bases numbered 13, after V lost 4 bases and J lost 4 bases. This CDR3 has 16 residues. This CDR3 is CASSKGTSMGPYEQYF. In DNA form, the CDR3 reads TGTGCCAGCAGCAAAGGGACTAGTATGGGGCCATACGAGCAGTACTTC. The full variable domain, in which reference TRBV5-8 and TRBJ2-7 provide the parts outside the CDR3, is EAGVTQSPTHLIKTRGQQATLRCSPISGHTSVYWYQQALGLGLQFLLWYDEGEERNRGNFPPRFSGRQFPNYSSELNVNALELEDSALYLCASSKGTSMGPYEQYFGPGTRLTVT.

This clone was observed once. The chain uses TRBV6-5 and TRBJ1-5; D unresolved. V was shortened by 6 bases and J by 2 bases, with 8 bases between the two germline ends. This CDR3 contains 13 residues. Germline values: CDR1 MNHEY, CDR2 SVGAGI. The CDR3, as DNA: TGTGCCAGCAGCTGGGGAGGCAATCAGCCCCAGCATTTT. It translates to CASSWGGNQPQHF.

This chain uses TRBV9 with TRBJ2-1, with a tentative D call TRBD2 (6 bases). Germline CDR1 is SGDLS and CDR2 is YYNGEE. CDR3 length: 13 amino acids. Trimming took 2 bases from V and 5 from J, leaving 8 bases between them. CDR3 nucleotide sequence: TGTGCCAGCAGCGTTAGCGGAGACAATGAGCAGTTCTTC. This sequence encodes CASSVSGDNEQFF.

This chain joins TRBV6-5 and TRBJ1-1; D is unresolved. CDR3 length: 12 residues. Germline values: CDR1 MNHEY, CDR2 SVGAGI. V was shortened by 5 bases and J by 4 bases, with 8 bases between the two germline ends. This CDR3 reads CASSRRGTEAFF. CDR3 DNA sequence: TGTGCCAGCAGTAGACGAGGCACTGAAGCTTTCTTT.

Only one count was recorded for this clone. The rearrangement joins TRBV7-2 to TRBJ2-7; TRBD2 matches 7 bases. CDR1 is SGHTA, CDR2 FQGNSA, per germline. CDR3 size: 15 residues. With 0 bases clipped from V and 0 bases from J, the junction kept 2 bases outside the gene matches. The CDR3 region has the DNA TGTGCCAGCAGCTTAGCGGGAGGGGCCTCCTACGAGCAGTACTTC. Translating it yields CASSLAGGASYEQYF.